Below, one TCR beta chain is given with its context. This sample is drawn from a study of T cell changes during pregnancy in multiple sclerosis. The CDR3 is made up of 14 amino acids. V was trimmed by 5 bases and J by 3 bases, leaving 17 bases between them. CDR1 is SQVTM and CDR2 is ANQGSEA in the germline V gene. TCRdb's table, derived via immunoSEQ multiplex PCR, lists solely in-frame clones and lacks some. Among roughly 64,000 clones listed, 80% to 95% were seen once. This receptor was identified in a female donor with multiple sclerosis, enrolled in a pregnancy study. This material consisted of peripheral blood, taken in the second trimester of pregnancy. The genes are TRBV29-1 and TRBJ2-7; no firm D call. The chain's CDR3 is CSVKLGSSDYEQYF. In DNA, the CDR3 is TGCAGCGTTAAGCTCGGTAGCTCGGACTACGAGCAGTACTTC.